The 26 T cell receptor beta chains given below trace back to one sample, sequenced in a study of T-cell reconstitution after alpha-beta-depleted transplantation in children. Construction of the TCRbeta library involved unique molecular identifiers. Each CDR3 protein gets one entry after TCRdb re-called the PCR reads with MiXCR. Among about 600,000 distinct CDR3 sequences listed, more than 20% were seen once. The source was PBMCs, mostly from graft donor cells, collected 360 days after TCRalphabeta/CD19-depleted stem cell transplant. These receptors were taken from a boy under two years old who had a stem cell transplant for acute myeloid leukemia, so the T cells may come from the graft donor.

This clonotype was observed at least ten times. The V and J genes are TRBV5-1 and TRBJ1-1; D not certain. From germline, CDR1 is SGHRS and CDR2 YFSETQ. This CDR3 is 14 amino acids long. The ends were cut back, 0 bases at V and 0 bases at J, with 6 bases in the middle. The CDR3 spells CASSLVLMNTEAFF. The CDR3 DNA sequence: TGCGCCAGCAGCTTGGTCCTCATGAACACTGAAGCTTTCTTT.

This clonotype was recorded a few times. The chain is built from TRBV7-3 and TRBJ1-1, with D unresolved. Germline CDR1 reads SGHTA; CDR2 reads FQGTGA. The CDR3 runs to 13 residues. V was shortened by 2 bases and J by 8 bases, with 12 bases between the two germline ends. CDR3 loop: CASSLELRGEAFF. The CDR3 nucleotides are TGTGCCAGCAGCTTAGAGTTGCGTGGCGAAGCTTTCTTT.

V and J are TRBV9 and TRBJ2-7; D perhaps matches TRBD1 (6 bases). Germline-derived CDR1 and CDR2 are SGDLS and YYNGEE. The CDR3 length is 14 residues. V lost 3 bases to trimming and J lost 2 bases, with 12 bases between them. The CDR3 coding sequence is TGTGCCAGCAGCGCGGGCGGACAGACCTACGAGCAGTACTTC. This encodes CASSAGGQTYEQYF.

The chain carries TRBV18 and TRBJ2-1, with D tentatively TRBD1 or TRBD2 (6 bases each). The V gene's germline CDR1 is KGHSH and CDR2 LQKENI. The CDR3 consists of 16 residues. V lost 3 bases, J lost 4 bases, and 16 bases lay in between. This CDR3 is CASSPPGALSYNEQFF. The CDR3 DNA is TGTGCCAGCTCACCCCCGGGGGCCCTCAGTTACAATGAGCAGTTCTTC.

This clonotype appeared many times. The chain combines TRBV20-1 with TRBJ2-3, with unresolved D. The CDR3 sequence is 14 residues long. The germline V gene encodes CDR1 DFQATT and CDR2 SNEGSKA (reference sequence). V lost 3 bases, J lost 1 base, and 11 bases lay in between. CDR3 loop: CSASLAPRTDTQYF. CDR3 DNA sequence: TGCAGTGCTAGCCTTGCGCCCCGCACAGATACGCAGTATTTT.

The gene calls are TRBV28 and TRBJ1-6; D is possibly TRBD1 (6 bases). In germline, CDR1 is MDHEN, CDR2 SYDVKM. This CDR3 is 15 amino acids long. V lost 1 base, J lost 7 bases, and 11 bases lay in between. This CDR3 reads CASSLLAGENSPLHF. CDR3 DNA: TGTGCCAGCAGTTTATTGGCAGGGGAGAATTCACCCCTCCACTTT.

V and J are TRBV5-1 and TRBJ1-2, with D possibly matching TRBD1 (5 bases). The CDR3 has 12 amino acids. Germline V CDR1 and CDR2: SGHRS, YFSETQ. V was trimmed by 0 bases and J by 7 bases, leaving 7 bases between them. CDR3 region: CASSLGTSGYTF. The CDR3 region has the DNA TGCGCCAGCAGCTTGGGGACATCTGGCTACACCTTC.

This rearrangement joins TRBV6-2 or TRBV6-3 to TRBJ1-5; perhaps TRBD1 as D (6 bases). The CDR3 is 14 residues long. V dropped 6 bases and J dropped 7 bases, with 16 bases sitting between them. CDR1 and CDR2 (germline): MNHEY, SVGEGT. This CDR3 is CASSGGPLRQPQHF. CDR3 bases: TGTGCCAGCAGCGGGGGGCCTCTACGACAGCCCCAGCATTTT.

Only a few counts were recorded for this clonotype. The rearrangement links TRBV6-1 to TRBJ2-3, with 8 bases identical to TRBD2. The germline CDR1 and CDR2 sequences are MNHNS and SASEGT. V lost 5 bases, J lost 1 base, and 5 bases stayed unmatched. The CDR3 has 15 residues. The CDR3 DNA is TGTGCCAGCAGTCTTAGCGGGGCCCGCACAGATACGCAGTATTTT. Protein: CASSLSGARTDTQYF.

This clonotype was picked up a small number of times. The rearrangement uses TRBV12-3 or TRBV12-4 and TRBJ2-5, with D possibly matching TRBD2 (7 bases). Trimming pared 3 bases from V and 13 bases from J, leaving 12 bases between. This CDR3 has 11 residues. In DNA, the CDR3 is TGTGCCAGCAGTTTTGGGGGGGCGAGGTACTTC. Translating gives CASSFGGARYF.

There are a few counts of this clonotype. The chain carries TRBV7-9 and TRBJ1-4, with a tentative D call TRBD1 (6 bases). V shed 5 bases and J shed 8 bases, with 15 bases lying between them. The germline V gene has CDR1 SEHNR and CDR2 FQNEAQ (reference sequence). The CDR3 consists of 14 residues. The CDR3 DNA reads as TGTGCCAGCAGCCCCCGGGGGGGGGCAGAAAAACTGTTTTTT. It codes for CASSPRGGAEKLFF.

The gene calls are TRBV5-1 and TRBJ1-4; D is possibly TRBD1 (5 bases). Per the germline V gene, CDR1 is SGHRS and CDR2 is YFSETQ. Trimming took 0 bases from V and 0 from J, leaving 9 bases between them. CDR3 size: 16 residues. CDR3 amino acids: CASSLEGDATNEKLFF. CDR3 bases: TGCGCCAGCAGCTTGGAAGGGGACGCAACTAATGAAAAACTGTTTTTT.

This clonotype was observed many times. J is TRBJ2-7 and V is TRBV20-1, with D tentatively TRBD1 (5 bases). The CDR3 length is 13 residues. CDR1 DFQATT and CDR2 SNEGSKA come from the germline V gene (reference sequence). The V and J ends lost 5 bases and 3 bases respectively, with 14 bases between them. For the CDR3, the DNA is TGCAGTGCTCCCGGCCAGGGATTCTACGAGCAGTACGTC. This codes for CSAPGQGFYEQYV.

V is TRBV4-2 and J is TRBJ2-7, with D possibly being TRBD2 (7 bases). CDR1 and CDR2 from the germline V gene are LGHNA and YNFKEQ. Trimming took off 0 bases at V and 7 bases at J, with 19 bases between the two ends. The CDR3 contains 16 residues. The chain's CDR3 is CASSQDRGGALEEQYF. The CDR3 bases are TGTGCCAGCAGCCAAGATCGTGGGGGGGCGCTTGAAGAGCAGTACTTC.

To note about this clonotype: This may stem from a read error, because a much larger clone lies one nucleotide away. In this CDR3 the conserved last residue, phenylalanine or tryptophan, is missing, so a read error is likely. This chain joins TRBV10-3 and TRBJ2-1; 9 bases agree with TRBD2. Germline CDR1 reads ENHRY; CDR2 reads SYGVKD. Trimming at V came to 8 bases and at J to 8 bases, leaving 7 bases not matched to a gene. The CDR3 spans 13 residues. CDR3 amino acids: CAIGGTSLDEQFS. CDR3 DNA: TGTGCCATCGGAGGGACTAGCCTCGATGAGCAGTTCTCC.

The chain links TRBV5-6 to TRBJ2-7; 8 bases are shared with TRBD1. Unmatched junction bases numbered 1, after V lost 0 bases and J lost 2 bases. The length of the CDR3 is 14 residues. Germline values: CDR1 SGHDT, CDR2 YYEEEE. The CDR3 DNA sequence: TGTGCCAGCAGCTTGGCAGGGGGCACCTACGAGCAGTACTTC. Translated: CASSLAGGTYEQYF. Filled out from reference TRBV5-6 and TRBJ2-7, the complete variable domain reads DAGVTQSPTHLIKTRGQQVTLRCSPKSGHDTVSWYQQALGQGPQFIFQYYEEEERQRGNFPDRFSGHQFPNYSSELNVNALLLGDSALYLCASSLAGGTYEQYFGPGTRLTVT.

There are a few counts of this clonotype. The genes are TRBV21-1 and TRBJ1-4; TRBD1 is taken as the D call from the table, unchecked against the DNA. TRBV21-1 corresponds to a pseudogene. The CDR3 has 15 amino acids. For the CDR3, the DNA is TGTGCCAGCAGCAACACAGACAGGGATAATGAAAAACTGTTTTTT. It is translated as CASSNTDRDNEKLFF.

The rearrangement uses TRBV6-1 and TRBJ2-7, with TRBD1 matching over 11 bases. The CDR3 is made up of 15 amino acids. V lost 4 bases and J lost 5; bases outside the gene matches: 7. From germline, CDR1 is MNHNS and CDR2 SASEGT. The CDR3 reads CASSAAGTGGNEQYF. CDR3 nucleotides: TGTGCCAGCAGTGCCGCCGGGACAGGGGGGAACGAGCAGTACTTC.

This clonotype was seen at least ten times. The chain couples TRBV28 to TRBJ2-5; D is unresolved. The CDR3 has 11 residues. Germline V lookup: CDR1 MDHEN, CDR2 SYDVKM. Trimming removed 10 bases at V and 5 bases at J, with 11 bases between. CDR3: CATSLRETQYF. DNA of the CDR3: TGTGCCACATCCTTACGGGAGACCCAGTACTTC.

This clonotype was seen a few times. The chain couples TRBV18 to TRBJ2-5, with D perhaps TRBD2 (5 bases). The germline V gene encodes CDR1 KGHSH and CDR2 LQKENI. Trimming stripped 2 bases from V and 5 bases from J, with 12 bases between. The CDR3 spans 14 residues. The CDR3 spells CASSPSPREETQYF. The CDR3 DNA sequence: TGTGCCAGCTCACCATCCCCTAGGGAGGAGACCCAGTACTTC.

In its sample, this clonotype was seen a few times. This CDR3 is CARNTGGEKLFF. CDR3 DNA: TGTGCCCGGAATACAGGGGGCGAAAAACTGTTTTTT. This rearrangement joins TRBV30 to TRBJ1-4; TRBD1 matches at 9 bases. The ends lost 8 bases at V and 8 bases at J; junction bases unmatched: 6. Germline V gene sequence: CDR1 GTSNPN, CDR2 SVGIG (reference sequence). CDR3 length: 12 residues.

The CDR3 coding sequence is TGTGCCAGCAGCTTGGGGCCACGGACCCAGTACTTC. Amino acids: CASSLGPRTQYF. This chain links TRBV5-4 with TRBJ2-5; D gene uncertain. Trimming stripped 0 bases from V and 7 bases from J, with 7 bases between. The germline V gene has CDR1 SGHNT and CDR2 YYREEE (reference sequence). CDR3 length: 12 residues.

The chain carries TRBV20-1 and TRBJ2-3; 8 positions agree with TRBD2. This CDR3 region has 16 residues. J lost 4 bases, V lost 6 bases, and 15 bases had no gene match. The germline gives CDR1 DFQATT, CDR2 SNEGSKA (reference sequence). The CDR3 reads CSAPGGPIVGPDTQYF. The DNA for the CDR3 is TGCAGTGCCCCGGGGGGGCCAATCGTCGGGCCAGATACGCAGTATTTT.

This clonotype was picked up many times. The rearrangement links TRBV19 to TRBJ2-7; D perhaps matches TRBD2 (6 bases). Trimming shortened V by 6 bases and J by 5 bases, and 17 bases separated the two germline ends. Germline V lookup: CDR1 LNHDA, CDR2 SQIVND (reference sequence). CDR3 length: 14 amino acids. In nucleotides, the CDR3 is TGTGCCAGTAGCACGGGACTGCCTAGCCACGAGCAGTACTTC. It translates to CASSTGLPSHEQYF. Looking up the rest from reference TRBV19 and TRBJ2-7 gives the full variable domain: DGGITQSPKYLFRKEGQNVTLSCEQNLNHDAMYWYRQDPGQGLRLIYYSQIVNDFQKGDIAEGYSVSREKKESFPLTVTSAQKNPTAFYLCASSTGLPSHEQYFGPGTRLTVT.

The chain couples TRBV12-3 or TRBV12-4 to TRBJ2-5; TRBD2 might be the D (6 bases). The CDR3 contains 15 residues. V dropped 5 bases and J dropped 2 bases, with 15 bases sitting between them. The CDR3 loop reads CASSHPLAPQETQYF. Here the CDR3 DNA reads TGTGCCAGCAGTCACCCCCTAGCGCCGCAAGAGACCCAGTACTTC.

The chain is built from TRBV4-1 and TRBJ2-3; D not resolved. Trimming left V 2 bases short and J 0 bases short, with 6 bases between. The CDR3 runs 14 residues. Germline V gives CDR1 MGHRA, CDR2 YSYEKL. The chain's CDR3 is CASSQYSSTDTQYF. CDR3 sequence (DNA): TGCGCCAGCAGCCAATATAGCAGCACAGATACGCAGTATTTT.